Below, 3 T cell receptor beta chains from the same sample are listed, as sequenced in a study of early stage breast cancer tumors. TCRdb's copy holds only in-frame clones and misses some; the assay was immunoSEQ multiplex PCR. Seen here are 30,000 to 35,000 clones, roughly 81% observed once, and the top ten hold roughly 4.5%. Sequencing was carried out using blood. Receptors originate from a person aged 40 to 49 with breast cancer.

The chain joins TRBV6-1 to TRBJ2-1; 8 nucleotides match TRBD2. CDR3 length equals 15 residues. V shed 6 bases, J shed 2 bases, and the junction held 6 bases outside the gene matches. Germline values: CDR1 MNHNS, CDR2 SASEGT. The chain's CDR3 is CASRQAGVPYNEQFF. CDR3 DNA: TGTGCCAGCAGACAAGCGGGAGTGCCCTACAATGAGCAGTTCTTC.

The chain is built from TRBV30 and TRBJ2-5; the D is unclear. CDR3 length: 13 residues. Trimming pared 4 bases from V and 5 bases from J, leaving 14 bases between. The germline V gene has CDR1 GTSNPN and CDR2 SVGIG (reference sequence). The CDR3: CAWNWLGSETQYF. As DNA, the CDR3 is TGTGCCTGGAACTGGTTAGGTTCCGAGACCCAGTACTTC.

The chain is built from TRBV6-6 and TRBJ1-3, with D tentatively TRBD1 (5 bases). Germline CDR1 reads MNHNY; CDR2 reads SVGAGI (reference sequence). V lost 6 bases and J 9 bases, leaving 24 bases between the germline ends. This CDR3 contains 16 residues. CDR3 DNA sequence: TGTGCCAGCAGCCCTTGGGGGGAAGCTTATCACGGCACCATATATTTT. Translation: CASSPWGEAYHGTIYF.